This T cell receptor beta chain was documented in a study of blood T cells in healthy people across ages. A sample-barcoded 5' primer and a J-beta primer mix were used in a second PCR of about 7 to 12 cycles. In TCRdb, the 5' RACE reads were re-called with MiXCR into one record per CDR3 protein. The profile shows about 1.5 million distinct CDR3 sequences, roughly 43% of them singletons. CDR3 length: 19 residues. V shed 0 bases and J 1 base; nucleotides not matched to a gene: 11. Germline V lookup: CDR1 SGHAT, CDR2 FQNNGV. The clonotype comes from a woman aged 18-29 years in good health. Sequenced input: blood. The chain employs TRBV11-2 and TRBJ2-3, with 9 nucleotides matching TRBD2. The CDR3 region has the DNA TGTGCCAGCAGCTTAGATCTGACTAGCGGCGCCTCGGGCACAGATACGCAGTATTTT. This sequence encodes CASSLDLTSGASGTDTQYF.